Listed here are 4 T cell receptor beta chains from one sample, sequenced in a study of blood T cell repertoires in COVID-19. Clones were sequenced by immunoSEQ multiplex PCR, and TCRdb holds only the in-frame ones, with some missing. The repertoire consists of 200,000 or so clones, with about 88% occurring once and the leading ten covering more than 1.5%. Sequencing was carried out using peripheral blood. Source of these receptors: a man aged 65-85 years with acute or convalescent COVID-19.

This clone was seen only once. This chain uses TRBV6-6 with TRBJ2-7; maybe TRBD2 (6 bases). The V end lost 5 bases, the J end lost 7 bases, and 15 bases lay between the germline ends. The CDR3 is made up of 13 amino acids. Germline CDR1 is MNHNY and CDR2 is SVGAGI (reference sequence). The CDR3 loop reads CASSIGTEGEQYF. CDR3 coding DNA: TGTGCCAGCAGTATCGGTACGGAGGGGGAGCAGTACTTC.

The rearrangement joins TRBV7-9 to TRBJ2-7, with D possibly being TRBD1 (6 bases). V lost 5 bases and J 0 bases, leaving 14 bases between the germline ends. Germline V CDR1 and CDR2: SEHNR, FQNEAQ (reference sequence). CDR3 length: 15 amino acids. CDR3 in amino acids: CASSPTTGFSYEQYF. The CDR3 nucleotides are TGTGCCAGCAGCCCAACGACAGGATTCTCCTACGAGCAGTACTTC.

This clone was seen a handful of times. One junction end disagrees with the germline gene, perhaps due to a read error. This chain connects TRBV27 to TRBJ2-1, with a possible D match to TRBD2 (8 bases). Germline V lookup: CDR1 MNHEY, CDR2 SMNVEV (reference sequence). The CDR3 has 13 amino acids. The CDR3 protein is CASSLGGTAGVIF. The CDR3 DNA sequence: TGTGCCAGCAGTTTAGGGGGGACAGCGGGAGTCATCTTC.

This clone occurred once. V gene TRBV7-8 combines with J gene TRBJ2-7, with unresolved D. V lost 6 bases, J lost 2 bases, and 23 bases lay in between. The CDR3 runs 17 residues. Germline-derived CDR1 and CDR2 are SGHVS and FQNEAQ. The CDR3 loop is CASSQRRPNYLTYEQYF. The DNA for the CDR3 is TGTGCCAGCAGTCAGAGGCGTCCCAACTACTTAACCTACGAGCAGTACTTC.